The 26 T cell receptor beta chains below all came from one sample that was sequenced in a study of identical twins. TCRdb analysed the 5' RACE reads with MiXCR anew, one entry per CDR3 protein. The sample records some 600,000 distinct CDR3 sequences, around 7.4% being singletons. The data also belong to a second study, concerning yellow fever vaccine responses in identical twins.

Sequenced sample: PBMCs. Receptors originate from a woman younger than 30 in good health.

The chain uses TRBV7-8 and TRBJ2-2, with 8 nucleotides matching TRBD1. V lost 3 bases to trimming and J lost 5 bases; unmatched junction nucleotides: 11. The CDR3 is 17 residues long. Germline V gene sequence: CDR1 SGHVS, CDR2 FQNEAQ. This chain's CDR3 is CASSFHNPHRGTGELFF. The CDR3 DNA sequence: TGTGCCAGCAGCTTCCACAACCCCCACAGGGGGACCGGGGAGCTGTTTTTT.

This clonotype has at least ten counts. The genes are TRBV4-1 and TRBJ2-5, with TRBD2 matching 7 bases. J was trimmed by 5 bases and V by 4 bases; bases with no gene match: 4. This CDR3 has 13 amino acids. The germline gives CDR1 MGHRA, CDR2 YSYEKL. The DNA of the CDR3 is TGCGCCAGCAGCCGGGGACTAACGGAGACCCAGTACTTC. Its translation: CASSRGLTETQYF.

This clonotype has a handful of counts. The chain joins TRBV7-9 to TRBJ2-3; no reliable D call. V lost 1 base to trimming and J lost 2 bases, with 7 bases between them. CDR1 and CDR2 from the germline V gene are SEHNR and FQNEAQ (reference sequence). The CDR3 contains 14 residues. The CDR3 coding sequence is TGTGCCAGCAGCTTAGGGGCCCACACAGATACGCAGTATTTT. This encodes CASSLGAHTDTQYF.

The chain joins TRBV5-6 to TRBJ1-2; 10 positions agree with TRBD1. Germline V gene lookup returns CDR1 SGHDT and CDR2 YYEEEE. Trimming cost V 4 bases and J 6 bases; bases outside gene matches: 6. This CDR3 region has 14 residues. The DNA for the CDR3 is TGTGCCAGCAGCACGCCGGGGACAGGGGATGGCTACACCTTC. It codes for CASSTPGTGDGYTF.

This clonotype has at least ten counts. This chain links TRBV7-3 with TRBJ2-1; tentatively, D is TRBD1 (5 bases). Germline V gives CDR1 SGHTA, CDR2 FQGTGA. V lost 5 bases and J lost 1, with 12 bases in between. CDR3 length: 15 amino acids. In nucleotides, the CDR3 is TGTGCCAGCAGCGAAAAGGGGTTATCCTACAATGAGCAGTTCTTC. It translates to CASSEKGLSYNEQFF.

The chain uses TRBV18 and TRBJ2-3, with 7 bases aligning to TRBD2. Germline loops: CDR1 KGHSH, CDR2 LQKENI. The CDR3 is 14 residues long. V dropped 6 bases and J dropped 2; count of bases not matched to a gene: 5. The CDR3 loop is CASSRAGNTDTQYF. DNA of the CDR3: TGTGCCAGCTCCCGAGCGGGAAACACAGATACGCAGTATTTT. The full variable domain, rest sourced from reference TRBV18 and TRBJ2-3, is NAGVMQNPRHLVRRRGQEARLRCSPMKGHSHVYWYRQLPEEGLKFMVYLQKENIIDESGMPKERFSAEFPKEGPSILRIQQVVRGDSAAYFCASSRAGNTDTQYFGPGTRLTVL.

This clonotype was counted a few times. CDR3 in DNA: TGTGCCAGCAGCCAGACTAGCGCGTTTGCACCCACGCAGTATTTT. This encodes CASSQTSAFAPTQYF. This sequence joins TRBV3-1 and TRBJ2-3; 8 bases fit TRBD2. Germline V lookup: CDR1 LGHDT, CDR2 YNNKEL (reference sequence). Trimming took 3 bases from V and 9 from J; bases not matched to a gene: 11. This CDR3 contains 15 residues.

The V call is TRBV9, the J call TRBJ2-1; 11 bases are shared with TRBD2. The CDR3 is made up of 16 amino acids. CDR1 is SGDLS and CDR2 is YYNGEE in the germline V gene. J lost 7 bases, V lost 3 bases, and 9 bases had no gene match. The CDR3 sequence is CASSAPGTSGANEQFF. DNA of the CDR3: TGTGCCAGCAGCGCCCCCGGGACTAGCGGAGCTAATGAGCAGTTCTTC.

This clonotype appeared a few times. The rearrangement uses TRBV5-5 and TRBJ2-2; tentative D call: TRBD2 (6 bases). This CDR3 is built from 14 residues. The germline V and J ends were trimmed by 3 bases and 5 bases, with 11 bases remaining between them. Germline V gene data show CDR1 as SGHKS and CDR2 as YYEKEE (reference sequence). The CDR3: CASSSRRETGELFF. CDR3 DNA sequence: TGTGCCAGCAGCTCGCGGAGGGAGACCGGGGAGCTGTTTTTT.

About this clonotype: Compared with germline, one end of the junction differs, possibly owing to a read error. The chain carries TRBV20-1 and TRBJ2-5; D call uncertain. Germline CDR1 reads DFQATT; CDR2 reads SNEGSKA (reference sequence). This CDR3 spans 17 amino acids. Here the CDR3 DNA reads TGCTGTGCTAGAGGTCGTGTGATAGGACCCACACTTGAGACCCAGTACTTC. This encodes CCARGRVIGPTLETQYF.

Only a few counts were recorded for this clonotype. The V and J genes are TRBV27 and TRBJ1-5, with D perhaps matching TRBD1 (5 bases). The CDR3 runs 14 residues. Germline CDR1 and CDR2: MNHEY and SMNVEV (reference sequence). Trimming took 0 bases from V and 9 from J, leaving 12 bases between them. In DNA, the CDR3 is TGTGCCAGCAGTTTATCCCCTGCAGGGCTGCCCCAGCATTTT. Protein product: CASSLSPAGLPQHF.

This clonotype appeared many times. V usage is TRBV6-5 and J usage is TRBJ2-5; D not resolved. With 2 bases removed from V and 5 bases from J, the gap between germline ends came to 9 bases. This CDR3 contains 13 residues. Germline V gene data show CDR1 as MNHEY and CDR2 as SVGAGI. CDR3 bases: TGTGCCAGCAGTTACCCAGGAATGGAGACCCAGTACTTC. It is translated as CASSYPGMETQYF.

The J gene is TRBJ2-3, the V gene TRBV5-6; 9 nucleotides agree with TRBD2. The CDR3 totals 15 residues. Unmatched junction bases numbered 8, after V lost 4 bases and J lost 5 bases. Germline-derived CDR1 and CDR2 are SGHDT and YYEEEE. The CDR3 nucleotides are TGTGCCAGCAGCCCCTTAGCGGGAGCGGTAGATACGCAGTATTTT. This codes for CASSPLAGAVDTQYF.

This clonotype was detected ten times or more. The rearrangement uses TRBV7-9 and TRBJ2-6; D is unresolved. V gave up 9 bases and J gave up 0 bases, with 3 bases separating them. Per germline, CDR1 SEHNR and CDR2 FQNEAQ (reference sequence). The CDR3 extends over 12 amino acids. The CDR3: CARLSGANVLTF. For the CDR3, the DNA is TGTGCCAGACTCTCTGGGGCCAACGTCCTGACTTTC. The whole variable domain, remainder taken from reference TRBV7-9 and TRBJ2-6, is DTGVSQNPRHKITKRGQNVTFRCDPISEHNRLYWYRQTLGQGPEFLTYFQNEAQLEKSRLLSDRFSAERPKGSFSTLEIQRTEQGDSAMYLCARLSGANVLTFGAGSRLTVL.

This CDR3 is CATSDLSRGNEQFF. As DNA, the CDR3 is TGTGCCACCAGTGATTTGTCCCGGGGGAATGAGCAGTTCTTC. V and J are TRBV24-1 and TRBJ2-1, with D possibly matching TRBD2 (6 bases). Germline V CDR1 and CDR2: KGHDR, SFDVKD. V dropped 0 bases and J dropped 7 bases, with 9 bases sitting between them. The CDR3 is 14 residues long.

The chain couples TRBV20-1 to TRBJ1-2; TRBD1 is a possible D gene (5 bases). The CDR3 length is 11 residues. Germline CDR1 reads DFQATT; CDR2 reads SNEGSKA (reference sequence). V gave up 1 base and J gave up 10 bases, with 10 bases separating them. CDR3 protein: CSARGTGDYTF. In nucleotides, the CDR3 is TGCAGTGCTAGAGGTACAGGAGACTACACCTTC.

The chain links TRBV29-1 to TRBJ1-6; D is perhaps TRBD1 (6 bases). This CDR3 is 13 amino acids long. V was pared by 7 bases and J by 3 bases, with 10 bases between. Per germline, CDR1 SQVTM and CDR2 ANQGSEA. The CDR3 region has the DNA TGCAGCGCCCGACAGGACTATAATTCACCCCTCCACTTT. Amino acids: CSARQDYNSPLHF.

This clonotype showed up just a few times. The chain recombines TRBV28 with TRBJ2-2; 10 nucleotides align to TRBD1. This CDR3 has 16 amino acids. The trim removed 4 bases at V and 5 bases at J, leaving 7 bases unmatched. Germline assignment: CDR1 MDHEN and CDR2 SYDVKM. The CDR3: CASSSHWTGGTGELFF. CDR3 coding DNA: TGTGCCAGCAGTTCCCACTGGACAGGGGGGACCGGGGAGCTGTTTTTT. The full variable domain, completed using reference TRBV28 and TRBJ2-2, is DVKVTQSSRYLVKRTGEKVFLECVQDMDHENMFWYRQDPGLGLRLIYFSYDVKMKEKGDIPEGYSVSREKKERFSLILESASTNQTSMYLCASSSHWTGGTGELFFGEGSRLTVL.

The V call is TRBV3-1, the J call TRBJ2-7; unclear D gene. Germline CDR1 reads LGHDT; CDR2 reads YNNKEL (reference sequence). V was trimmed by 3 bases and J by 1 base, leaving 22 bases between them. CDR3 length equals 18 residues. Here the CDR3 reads CASSHESLRAAGSYEQYF. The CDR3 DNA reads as TGTGCCAGCAGCCATGAAAGCCTCCGGGCCGCAGGTTCCTACGAGCAGTACTTC.

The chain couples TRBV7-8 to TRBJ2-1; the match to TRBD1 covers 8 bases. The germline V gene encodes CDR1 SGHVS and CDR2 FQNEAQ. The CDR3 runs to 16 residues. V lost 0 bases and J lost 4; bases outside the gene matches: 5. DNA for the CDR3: TGTGCCAGCAGCTTAGCCGGGACAGGCGTATACAATGAGCAGTTCTTC. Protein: CASSLAGTGVYNEQFF.

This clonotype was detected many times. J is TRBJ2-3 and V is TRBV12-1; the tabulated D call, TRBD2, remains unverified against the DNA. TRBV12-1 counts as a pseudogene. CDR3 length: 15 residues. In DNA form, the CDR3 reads TGTGCCAGCAGCTCCCTACTAGACCCCACAGATACGCAGTATTTT. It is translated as CASSSLLDPTDTQYF.

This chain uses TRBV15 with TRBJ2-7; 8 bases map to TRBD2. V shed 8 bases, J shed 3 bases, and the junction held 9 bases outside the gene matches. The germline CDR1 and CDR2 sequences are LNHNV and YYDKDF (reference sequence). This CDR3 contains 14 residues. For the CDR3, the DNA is TGTGCCACCCGCGATATGACTAGCGACTACGAGCAGTACTTC. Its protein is CATRDMTSDYEQYF.

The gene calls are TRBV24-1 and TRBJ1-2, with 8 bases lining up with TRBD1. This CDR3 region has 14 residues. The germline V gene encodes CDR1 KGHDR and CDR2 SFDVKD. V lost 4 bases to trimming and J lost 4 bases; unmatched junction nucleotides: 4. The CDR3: CATSDTDRGYGYTF. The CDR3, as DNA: TGTGCCACCAGTGACACAGACAGGGGCTATGGCTACACCTTC.

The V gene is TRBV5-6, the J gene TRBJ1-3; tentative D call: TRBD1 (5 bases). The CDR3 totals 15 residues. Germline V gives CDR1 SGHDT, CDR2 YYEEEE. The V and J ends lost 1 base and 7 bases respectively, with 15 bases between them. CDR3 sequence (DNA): TGTGCCAGCAGCTTGCCGAGTTGGGGGAGGAACACCATATATTTT. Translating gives CASSLPSWGRNTIYF.

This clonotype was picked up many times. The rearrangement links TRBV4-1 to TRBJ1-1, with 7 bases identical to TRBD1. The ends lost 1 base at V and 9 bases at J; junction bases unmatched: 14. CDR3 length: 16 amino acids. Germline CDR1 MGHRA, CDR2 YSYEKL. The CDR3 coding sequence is TGCGCCAGCAGCCAAGGCATAGGGACAGCTAATACGAAAGCTTTCTTT. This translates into CASSQGIGTANTKAFF.

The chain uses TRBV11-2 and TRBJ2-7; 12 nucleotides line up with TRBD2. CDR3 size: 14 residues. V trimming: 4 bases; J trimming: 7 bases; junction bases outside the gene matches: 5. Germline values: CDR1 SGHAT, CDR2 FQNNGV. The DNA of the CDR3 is TGTGCCAGCAGCTCGACTAGCGGGAGTTTAGAGCAGTACTTC. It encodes CASSSTSGSLEQYF.